This entry describes one TCR beta chain. The record originates from a study of blood T cell repertoires in COVID-19. Study-wide context: Some COVID-19 samples were acute and others convalescent; all came from the United States, Italy and Spain. Sources were T cells, B-cell-depleted T cells, or PBMCs; the material itself was cDNA or gDNA.

As originally analysed: Reference gene primer amplification gave estimated nucleated cell counts. Assay used: immunoSEQ multiplex PCR; TCRdb lists only in-frame clones, some missing. V and J calls and clone size are copied from that table; D and trimming were computed from the DNA. The data hold about 120,000 clones, with around 90% observed a single time. Trimming cost V 2 bases and J 5 bases; bases outside gene matches: 6. Germline values: CDR1 LNHDA, CDR2 SQIVND (reference sequence). The CDR3 contains 15 residues. Followed over time, Seattle patients had been enrolled while infection was active. Input material: peripheral blood. This clonotype was sampled from a woman aged 60 to 75 with COVID-19, enrolled during active disease. V is TRBV19 and J is TRBJ1-5, with 7 bases that match TRBD1. The CDR3, as DNA: TGTGCCAGTAGTATAACAGGGGAGCTCCATCAGCCCCAGCATTTT. Translating gives CASSITGELHQPQHF.